This entry features one T cell receptor beta chain sequence. Its specificity is not known. In the same sample, other DNA sequences code for this CDR3. This CDR3 is built from 15 residues. CDR1 SGHDT and CDR2 YYEEEE come from the germline V gene. Trimming took 1 base from V and 4 from J; bases not matched to a gene: 4. These data come from a study of shared clonotypes between healthy human individuals. Findings of the study overall: Naive subsets typically showed greater estimated richness than memory subsets.

Only CD45RO-negative cells positively selected for CCR7 counted as naive CD8 cells, so terminally differentiated effector memory CD45RA+ cells were excluded. The donor cohort consisted entirely of Caucasian adults residing in Nashville, Tennessee. Authors' methods: With immunoSEQ giving junction-only sequences and no quality scores, filtering differed. Sequencing was performed with immunoSEQ multiplex PCR; in TCRdb, only in-frame clones are kept and a portion is missing. V and J calls and clone size are copied from that table; D and trimming were computed from the DNA. This table has roughly 2,000,000 clones, approximately 94% appearing once.

Sequenced input: naive CD8+ T cells sorted from blood. The chain recombines TRBV5-6 with TRBJ2-1; 8 bases match TRBD1. The source of this sequence is a man aged 18 to 35 in good health. CDR3 nucleotide sequence: TGTGCCAGCAGCTTGAGTGGACAGGGATACAATGAGCAGTTCTTC. Translating gives CASSLSGQGYNEQFF.